Listed here are 21 T cell receptor beta chains from one sample, sequenced in a study of blood T cell repertoires in COVID-19. Method: immunoSEQ multiplex PCR; TCRdb's copy keeps in-frame clones and lacks some. In the table there are 200,000 to 250,000 clones, 85% of which are singletons. Sequenced sample: peripheral blood. The receptor set was obtained from a woman between 55 and 75 years old with active or convalescent COVID-19.

V usage is TRBV6-1 and J usage is TRBJ2-5; unclear D gene. The CDR3 spans 16 residues. CDR1 is MNHNS and CDR2 is SASEGT in the germline V gene. The germline V and J ends were trimmed by 3 bases and 2 bases, with 16 bases remaining between them. The CDR3 region is CASSDPVGPEQETQYF. As DNA, the CDR3 is TGTGCCAGCAGTGACCCAGTTGGGCCAGAACAAGAGACCCAGTACTTC.

The J gene is TRBJ2-7, the V gene TRBV6-5; D unclear. The CDR3 contains 12 residues. Germline CDR1 reads MNHEY; CDR2 reads SVGAGI. The V and J ends lost 8 bases and 1 base respectively, with 9 bases between them. The CDR3: CASRTVSYEQYF. CDR3 DNA: TGTGCCAGCCGTACTGTTTCCTACGAGCAGTACTTC.

The CDR3 sequence is CASSEAVGAANTEAFF. DNA of the CDR3: TGTGCCAGCAGTGAAGCTGTGGGGGCCGCGAACACTGAAGCTTTCTTT. This chain links TRBV6-1 with TRBJ1-1, with D perhaps matching TRBD1 (6 bases). There are 16 residues in the CDR3. Germline CDR1 and CDR2: MNHNS and SASEGT. Trimming removed 0 bases from V and 1 base from J, with 12 bases in between.

The gene calls are TRBV18 and TRBJ2-5, with 7 bases matching TRBD1. The J segment lost 1 base and the V segment lost 3 bases, leaving 5 bases of the junction unmatched. The CDR3 loop spans 15 amino acids. CDR1 and CDR2 from the germline V gene are KGHSH and LQKENI. CDR3 loop: CASSPTTGTQETQYF. The CDR3 coding sequence is TGTGCCAGCTCACCCACGACAGGGACCCAAGAGACCCAGTACTTC.

The J gene is TRBJ1-1, the V gene TRBV6-5; D is perhaps TRBD1 (6 bases). The length of the CDR3 is 13 residues. Germline CDR1 MNHEY, CDR2 SVGAGI. Trimming stripped 4 bases from V and 7 bases from J, with 13 bases between. This CDR3 is CASSSQGWNEAFF. Here the CDR3 DNA reads TGTGCCAGCAGTTCCCAGGGGTGGAATGAAGCTTTCTTT.

This chain joins TRBV4-1 and TRBJ2-1; TRBD2 agrees at 8 bases. Unmatched junction bases numbered 13, after V lost 2 bases and J lost 16 bases. Germline CDR1 is MGHRA and CDR2 is YSYEKL. The CDR3 extends over 14 amino acids. The CDR3 reads CASSQPGRERGRFF. CDR3 sequence (DNA): TGCGCCAGCAGCCAACCCGGGAGGGAGCGGGGGAGATTCTTC.

The V call is TRBV28, the J call TRBJ2-5, with D maybe TRBD1 (5 bases). V was trimmed by 6 bases and J by 13 bases, leaving 15 bases between them. Germline CDR1 MDHEN, CDR2 SYDVKM. This CDR3 has 11 residues. CDR3 DNA sequence: TGTGCCAGCAGCCTAGACCTCAGGGTGTACTTC. Translating gives CASSLDLRVYF.

The gene calls are TRBV19 and TRBJ1-5; 7 nucleotides align to TRBD1. Germline loops: CDR1 LNHDA, CDR2 SQIVND (reference sequence). This CDR3 region has 13 residues. The V segment lost 5 bases and the J segment 5 bases; nucleotides outside the gene matches: 3. The CDR3 here is CASSDRAHQPQHF. DNA of the CDR3: TGTGCCAGTAGTGACAGGGCGCATCAGCCCCAGCATTTT.

With respect to this clone: Within the sample, other DNA sequences also encode this same CDR3. The chain carries TRBV19 and TRBJ2-2, with 11 bases fitting TRBD1. Germline CDR1 LNHDA, CDR2 SQIVND (reference sequence). The CDR3 runs to 16 residues. V lost 5 bases to trimming and J lost 4 bases; unmatched junction nucleotides: 6. The CDR3 DNA reads as TGTGCCAGTAGTTCAGGACAGGGGGCGGGCACCGGGGAGCTGTTTTTT. Translation gives CASSSGQGAGTGELFF.

The chain recombines TRBV2 with TRBJ1-5; TRBD1 matches at 11 bases. V lost 7 bases to trimming and J lost 5 bases; unmatched junction nucleotides: 4. This CDR3 region has 14 residues. The germline V gene encodes CDR1 SNHLY and CDR2 FYNNEI. CDR3: CASTGQGADQPQHF. The CDR3 coding sequence is TGTGCCAGCACCGGACAGGGGGCCGATCAGCCCCAGCATTTT.

The CDR3 region has the DNA TGTGCCAGCAGCCCCGAGGGGGTGAATGAGCAGTTCTTC. Translation: CASSPEGVNEQFF. The chain combines TRBV11-2 with TRBJ2-1; D might be TRBD1 (6 bases). V lost 5 bases, J lost 7 bases, and 12 bases lay in between. CDR1 is SGHAT and CDR2 is FQNNGV in the germline V gene. The length of the CDR3 is 13 residues.

V gene TRBV10-3 combines with J gene TRBJ2-1; D not resolved. Germline V lookup: CDR1 ENHRY, CDR2 SYGVKD. The CDR3 totals 14 residues. V was shortened by 7 bases and J by 5 bases, with 15 bases between the two germline ends. CDR3 loop: CAIIPSKINNEQFF. The CDR3 region has the DNA TGTGCCATCATCCCAAGCAAGATCAACAATGAGCAGTTCTTC.

The V and J genes are TRBV19 and TRBJ1-4; D is uncertain. The CDR3 totals 14 residues. Germline assignment: CDR1 LNHDA and CDR2 SQIVND (reference sequence). V was pared by 5 bases and J by 7 bases, with 14 bases between. CDR3 in DNA: TGTGCCAGTAGTGGGAGGAGAAGCGGTGAAAAACTGTTTTTT. This translates into CASSGRRSGEKLFF.

CDR3 DNA: TGTGCCAGCAGTGAACTGGGACTAGCGGTGAGCTCCTACAATGAGCAGTTCTTC. It translates to CASSELGLAVSSYNEQFF. The chain recombines TRBV2 with TRBJ2-1; TRBD2 matches at 11 bases. CDR3 length: 18 residues. Germline values: CDR1 SNHLY, CDR2 FYNNEI. The V gene end was trimmed by 2 bases and the J gene end by 0 bases; junction bases not matched to a gene: 6.

J is TRBJ2-1 and V is TRBV6-5; D is perhaps TRBD2 (6 bases). This CDR3 is 16 amino acids long. Germline values: CDR1 MNHEY, CDR2 SVGAGI. V was cut by 0 bases and J by 1 base, with 10 bases left in between. This CDR3 reads CASSYSGGKSYNEQFF. In DNA, the CDR3 is TGTGCCAGCAGTTACTCTGGGGGGAAGTCCTACAATGAGCAGTTCTTC.

The chain employs TRBV5-4 and TRBJ2-5, with 8 bases identical to TRBD2. Unmatched junction bases numbered 3, after V lost 1 base and J lost 4 bases. This CDR3 is 14 amino acids long. Germline values: CDR1 SGHNT, CDR2 YYREEE (reference sequence). The chain's CDR3 is CASSLFAGGETQYF. The CDR3 DNA follows: TGTGCCAGCAGCTTGTTTGCGGGGGGAGAGACCCAGTACTTC.

The rearrangement links TRBV5-5 to TRBJ1-5; D may be TRBD1 (6 bases). Germline V gene sequence: CDR1 SGHKS, CDR2 YYEKEE (reference sequence). Trimming left V 1 base short and J 6 bases short, with 17 bases between. CDR3 length equals 16 residues. CDR3 coding DNA: TGTGCCAGCAGCTTGATGTTCTTGGGCAGGGGTCAGCCCCAGCATTTT. This codes for CASSLMFLGRGQPQHF.

The rearrangement joins TRBV24-1 to TRBJ2-2, with TRBD2 matching 8 bases. Per the germline V gene, CDR1 is KGHDR and CDR2 is SFDVKD. The length of the CDR3 is 17 residues. V lost 3 bases and J lost 5; bases outside the gene matches: 10. The CDR3 nucleotides read TGTGCCACCAGTGATCCTCCCGGGACGGGGGGGACCGGGGAGCTGTTTTTT. Protein: CATSDPPGTGGTGELFF.

This sequence joins TRBV19 and TRBJ1-3; 8 bases agree with TRBD1. CDR1 LNHDA and CDR2 SQIVND come from the germline V gene (reference sequence). The CDR3 runs to 17 residues. The V gene end was trimmed by 7 bases and the J gene end by 3 bases; junction bases not matched to a gene: 14. CDR3 sequence (DNA): TGTGCCAGTACCCCAGGACAGGGTCTTAGGCTTGGAAACACCATATATTTT. As protein: CASTPGQGLRLGNTIYF.

The V and J genes are TRBV7-8 and TRBJ2-1; 11 bases agree with TRBD2. Germline CDR1 SGHVS, CDR2 FQNEAQ. Trimming removed 3 bases from V and 6 bases from J; junction bases left unmatched: 4. The CDR3 is 15 amino acids. CDR3 residues: CASSFTSGRTNEQFF. In DNA, the CDR3 is TGTGCCAGCAGCTTTACTAGCGGGAGAACCAATGAGCAGTTCTTC.

Many counts were recorded for this clone. The V call is TRBV3-1 (or the pseudogene TRBV3-2), the J call TRBJ2-7; 10 nucleotides align to TRBD1. The germline V gene encodes CDR1 LGHDT and CDR2 YNNKEL (reference sequence). Trimming cost V 5 bases and J 0 bases; bases outside gene matches: 4. The CDR3 length is 15 residues. The CDR3 sequence is CASSTGQGVSYEQYV. In nucleotides, the CDR3 is TGTGCCAGCAGCACCGGACAGGGGGTCTCCTACGAGCAGTACGTC.